This is a list of T cell receptor beta chains from one sample in a study of T cells after yellow fever vaccination. TCRdb fed the 5' RACE reads into MiXCR, producing one record per CDR3 protein. The top ten clones hold less than 40% of a sample with 150,000 to 200,000 distinct CDR3 sequences, roughly 11% of them seen once. The material was CD8+ T cells sorted from PBMCs, obtained 15 days after the yellow fever booster vaccination. These receptors all come from a man between 18 and 29 years old who received the YFV17D yellow fever vaccine. CDR3s include the opening cysteine and the closing phenylalanine or tryptophan. Fields, in order: J gene, clone size, V gene, CDR3 protein. Size tells how often a clone was seen (once, few, many) or the class of an expanded clone, and some rows leave it out.

TRBJ2-5 | many | TRBV12-3/TRBV12-4 | CASSLSLAGPQETQYF
TRBJ2-1 | many | TRBV4-1 | CASSSRVGLDEQFF
TRBJ1-6 | . | TRBV6-2/TRBV6-3 | CASNNLKKSPLHF
TRBJ1-4 | . | TRBV4-2 | CASSQPGTDYEKLFF
TRBJ2-3 | . | TRBV24-1 | CATSDHTDTQYF
TRBJ2-3 | few | TRBV27 | CASRSGGPSDTQYF
TRBJ1-1 | . | TRBV25-1 | CASSEGVGNTEAFF
TRBJ2-5 | few | TRBV11-2 | CASSPGTSGAIQETQYF
TRBJ2-3 | . | TRBV5-5 | CASSLGLAVQDTQYF
TRBJ2-5 | few | TRBV7-9 | CASSLGQGRRETQYF
TRBJ2-1 | few | TRBV27 | CASSLVQGDEQFF
TRBJ1-2 | . | TRBV6-5 | CASSYSGDSFYGYTF
TRBJ1-6 | few | TRBV6-5 | CASSYGGSYSPLHF
TRBJ1-2 | few | TRBV7-2 | CASSLLGGGPSYGYTF
TRBJ2-3 | few | TRBV7-3 | CASSLREGDTQYF
TRBJ2-3 | few | TRBV27 | CASSSIDGPRTDTQYF
TRBJ1-4 | . | TRBV7-9 | CASSFRTDRRGEKLFF
TRBJ2-1 | . | TRBV6-6 | CASSYSPAGEQFF
TRBJ1-1 | . | TRBV2 | CASSRTGAPLTNTEAFF
TRBJ2-1 | few | TRBV9 | CASSVGHQGQEQFF
TRBJ2-7 | few | TRBV4-1 | CASSRGGGDYEQYF
TRBJ2-2 | few | TRBV6-2/TRBV6-3 | CASASPGANTGELFF
TRBJ1-2 | many | TRBV6-1 | CASSDTEFYGYTF
TRBJ1-1 | few | TRBV6-2/TRBV6-3 | CASGVGGTEAFF
TRBJ2-5 | many | TRBV7-8 | CASRGQGLQETQYF
TRBJ2-7 | . | TRBV7-9 | CASSIKSYEQYF
TRBJ2-7 | . | TRBV13 | CASSYALANEQYF
TRBJ1-2 | few | TRBV10-2 | CASRGDRPPYGYTF
TRBJ2-2 | few | TRBV7-2 | CASSTSPGELFF
TRBJ2-5 | . | TRBV7-6 | CASSPLSGVETQYF
TRBJ1-2 | . | TRBV29-1 | CSVGGGYGYTF
TRBJ2-2 | . | TRBV4-1 | CASSQDDPTGTYTGELFF
TRBJ1-2 | many | TRBV5-1 | CASSLGWTGVNYGYTF
TRBJ2-5 | . | TRBV6-5 | CASSSGTGETQYF
TRBJ2-1 | few | TRBV7-6 | CASSMGASYNEQFF
TRBJ2-1 | . | TRBV10-3 | CAISVGTSYNEQFF
TRBJ1-4 | . | TRBV2 | CASKRDIKGFNEKLFF
TRBJ2-3 | . | TRBV5-1 | CASSLWPTDTQYF
TRBJ1-1 | . | TRBV12-3/TRBV12-4 | CASSSFRSGTEAFF
TRBJ2-5 | few | TRBV5-1 | CASSSDGGYLETQYF
TRBJ1-4 | few | TRBV2 | CASSGGNEGEKLFF
TRBJ2-7 | . | TRBV27 | CASSRAGGSASHEQYF
TRBJ2-4 | few | TRBV6-5 | CASSLGAGKNIQYF
TRBJ1-1 | . | TRBV27 | CASSSGQGIYQEAFF
TRBJ1-2 | few | TRBV5-4 | CASSFDRANYGYTF
TRBJ1-5 | few | TRBV6-5 | CASSYSKGQPQHF
TRBJ2-5 | . | TRBV9 | CASSTARGQETQYF
TRBJ1-1 | few | TRBV5-6 | CASSLDRALRGTEAFF
TRBJ2-1 | many | TRBV9 | CASSVSEPPRNEQFF
TRBJ2-5 | . | TRBV6-5 | CASSYSGEGRETQYF
TRBJ1-2 | few | TRBV6-4 | CALRGGRVHSPDHNYTF
TRBJ2-3 | . | TRBV4-3 | CASSQWAGGLNTDTQYF
TRBJ1-1 | few | TRBV12-3/TRBV12-4 | CASSFGVTEAFF
TRBJ2-5 | few | TRBV6-5 | CASSYSRRLDPRPRETQYF
TRBJ1-1 | few | TRBV20-1 | CSARAVSLNTEAFF
TRBJ1-5 | . | TRBV4-1 | CASSQGVQGQPQHF
TRBJ2-3 | few | TRBV4-1 | CASSQGLTGGADTQYF
TRBJ1-5 | many | TRBV4-1 | CASSPTHRVLQPQHF
TRBJ1-1 | . | TRBV12-3/TRBV12-4 | CASSFMAGEWFF